A single sample is the source of the 12 T cell receptor beta chains below, sequenced in a study of graft-versus-host responses after intestinal transplantation. Antigens of these TCRs are unknown. Using immunoSEQ multiplex PCR, the repertoire was profiled, and TCRdb retains in-frame clones only, with some absent. The sample has more than 70,000 clones; under 90% are singletons. This specimen consisted of unstimulated CD4+ T cells sorted from spleen or lymph node cells, obtained before intestinal transplant. These receptors came from a human donor who received an intestinal transplant.

The chain employs TRBV7-9 and TRBJ1-2; no definite D call. CDR1 SEHNR and CDR2 FQNEAQ come from the germline V gene (reference sequence). The length of the CDR3 is 12 residues. V lost 5 bases and J 2 bases, leaving 6 bases between the germline ends. The CDR3 nucleotides are TGTGCCAGCAGCCGGGAGAACTATGGCTACACCTTC. It yields the protein CASSRENYGYTF.

This clone appeared a single time. The chain couples TRBV5-1 to TRBJ1-2; D ambiguous. V was shortened by 4 bases and J by 4 bases, with 14 bases between the two germline ends. Germline CDR1 is SGHRS and CDR2 is YFSETQ. The CDR3 covers 14 residues. CDR3 sequence reads: CASSLTRGGYGYTF. CDR3 nucleotides: TGCGCCAGCAGCCTAACCCGGGGAGGCTATGGCTACACCTTC.

This chain connects TRBV2 to TRBJ2-3, with TRBD2 matching over 8 bases. J lost 0 bases, V lost 8 bases, and 7 bases had no gene match. This CDR3 is 15 amino acids long. CDR1 SNHLY and CDR2 FYNNEI come from the germline V gene. The CDR3 reads CASVRTSSSTDTQYF. In DNA form, the CDR3 reads TGTGCCAGCGTTAGGACTAGCAGCAGCACAGATACGCAGTATTTT.

The chain recombines TRBV12-5 with TRBJ2-5, with a tentative D call TRBD1 (6 bases). The end of the DNA aligns better with TRBJ2-7, so the J call may be wrong. Germline assignment: CDR1 LGHNT and CDR2 FRNRAP. The CDR3 is 15 residues long. The CDR3 coding sequence is TGTGCTAGTGGTTCCCTACAGGGCCGGGCCTACGAGCAGTACTTC. It translates to CASGSLQGRAYEQYF.

The rearrangement uses TRBV4-2 and TRBJ1-2; D is possibly TRBD1 (5 bases). V was clipped by 3 bases and J by 3 bases, with 11 bases between them. This CDR3 is 14 amino acids long. Germline loops: CDR1 LGHNA, CDR2 YNFKEQ. CDR3 sequence reads: CASSHQEGDYGYTF. The CDR3 nucleotides read TGTGCCAGCAGCCATCAAGAAGGGGACTATGGCTACACCTTC.

The gene calls are TRBV5-1 and TRBJ2-1; 10 bases match TRBD2. Germline CDR1 and CDR2: SGHRS and YFSETQ. V lost 4 bases and J lost 3; bases outside the gene matches: 4. There are 15 residues in the CDR3. The CDR3 protein is CASSLGLAVYNEQFF. The CDR3 region has the DNA TGCGCCAGCAGCCTAGGACTAGCGGTCTACAATGAGCAGTTCTTC.

V gene TRBV2 combines with J gene TRBJ2-7; 7 nucleotides line up with TRBD2. Per the germline V gene, CDR1 is SNHLY and CDR2 is FYNNEI. There are 16 residues in the CDR3. The V and J ends lost 7 bases and 4 bases, in that order; junction bases with no gene match: 16. The DNA for the CDR3 is TGTGCCAGCACCCCACGGGGGGTGCTGGGGATATACGAGCAGTACTTC. It encodes CASTPRGVLGIYEQYF.

The gene calls are TRBV5-6 and TRBJ1-5; 7 bases are shared with TRBD1. The CDR3 extends over 14 amino acids. The germline V gene encodes CDR1 SGHDT and CDR2 YYEEEE. The J segment lost 4 bases and the V segment lost 4 bases, leaving 5 bases of the junction unmatched. CDR3 nucleotide sequence: TGTGCCAGCAGCGACGGGACAGTTAATCAGCCCCAGCATTTT. Translating it yields CASSDGTVNQPQHF.

The chain links TRBV2 to TRBJ1-3, with D perhaps matching TRBD1 (5 bases). The CDR3 has 16 residues. Deletions cut 5 bases from V and 0 bases from J, with 14 bases between. Germline loops: CDR1 SNHLY, CDR2 FYNNEI. The CDR3 region is CASSPYGTPSGNTIYF. CDR3 coding DNA: TGTGCCAGCAGTCCCTACGGGACTCCCTCTGGAAACACCATATATTTT.

This clone appeared a single time. The rearrangement joins TRBV4-1 to TRBJ2-5; tentatively, D is TRBD1 (6 bases). Germline assignment: CDR1 MGHRA and CDR2 YSYEKL. This CDR3 is 16 amino acids long. Trimming removed 4 bases at V and 1 base at J, with 16 bases between. CDR3 sequence reads: CASSPLGASGQETQYF. DNA for the CDR3: TGCGCCAGCAGCCCCCTGGGGGCGTCAGGCCAAGAGACCCAGTACTTC.

This chain joins TRBV5-8 and TRBJ2-2; 9 positions match TRBD2. V dropped 1 base and J dropped 0; count of bases not matched to a gene: 1. CDR3 size: 16 residues. Germline V gene sequence: CDR1 SGHTS, CDR2 YDEGEE. CDR3: CASSLRLAANTGELFF. CDR3 DNA: TGTGCCAGCAGCTTGAGACTAGCGGCGAACACCGGGGAGCTGTTTTTT.

This clone was seen a handful of times. V and J are TRBV10-1 and TRBJ2-1; 8 bases fit TRBD2. With 4 bases clipped from V and 6 bases from J, the junction kept 8 bases outside the gene matches. Germline V lookup: CDR1 WNHNN, CDR2 SYGVQD (reference sequence). CDR3 length equals 15 residues. CDR3 DNA sequence: TGCGCCAGCAGTGTATCCAGCGGGGGCCGCAATGAGCAGTTCTTC. This gives the protein CASSVSSGGRNEQFF.